These 26 T cell receptor beta chains were sequenced from one sample in a study of response to subunit inactivated influenza vaccine. TCRdb independently ran MiXCR on the RT-PCR reads; one entry per CDR3 protein. The sample lists over 650,000 distinct CDR3 sequences; around 18% were seen once. Sequencing was performed on PBMCs from blood, taken roughly 5 days after vaccination. These receptors originate from a man aged 45-65 years who received an inactivated influenza vaccine.

The chain links TRBV4-2 to TRBJ1-1; D is undetermined. V lost 2 bases, J lost 3 bases, and 13 bases lay in between. Germline CDR1 is LGHNA and CDR2 is YNFKEQ. The CDR3 runs to 15 residues. CDR3 protein: CASSQSPGMDTEAFF. In nucleotides, the CDR3 is TGTGCCAGCAGCCAAAGTCCGGGTATGGACACTGAAGCTTTCTTT.

V and J are TRBV6-5 and TRBJ1-1; D not resolved. The V end lost 2 bases, the J end lost 0 bases, and 10 bases lay between the germline ends. Per the germline V gene, CDR1 is MNHEY and CDR2 is SVGAGI. The CDR3 runs to 15 residues. The CDR3 nucleotides are TGTGCCAGCAGTTACGACCGGGTCATGAACACTGAAGCTTTCTTT. Its protein is CASSYDRVMNTEAFF.

As for this clonotype: A read error may produce the germline difference seen at one junction end. J is TRBJ2-7 and V is TRBV9, with a weak D call TRBD1 (5 bases). The CDR3 spans 15 residues. Per the germline V gene, CDR1 is SGDLS and CDR2 is YYNGEE. The CDR3 reads CASSVKGAPPYEQYF. DNA for the CDR3: TGTGCCAGCAGCGTCAAAGGGGCTCCCCCCTATGAGCAGTACTTC.

This clonotype showed up just a few times. The chain uses TRBV20-1 and TRBJ2-3; the D gene is possibly TRBD1 (6 bases). The germline V gene has CDR1 DFQATT and CDR2 SNEGSKA (reference sequence). Between the trimmed V and J ends, which lost 5 bases and 8 bases, there was a span of 20 bases. CDR3 length equals 14 residues. The CDR3 nucleotides are TGCAGTGCTTCGGACAGATTAGTTCTCGGTACGCAGTATTTT. It translates to CSASDRLVLGTQYF.

This clonotype was seen more than once but under ten times. V usage is TRBV5-1 and J usage is TRBJ2-7; D is possibly TRBD2 (5 bases). Trimming removed 6 bases at V and 2 bases at J, with 15 bases between. Germline assignment: CDR1 SGHRS and CDR2 YFSETQ. The CDR3 has 14 residues. CDR3 protein: CASKPAVSAYEQYF. DNA of the CDR3: TGCGCCAGCAAGCCAGCGGTATCCGCCTACGAGCAGTACTTC.

This clonotype was observed many times. The V and J genes are TRBV29-1 and TRBJ2-7; D tentatively reads TRBD1 or TRBD2 (5 bases each). CDR1 SQVTM and CDR2 ANQGSEA come from the germline V gene. The CDR3 consists of 14 residues. The V end lost 7 bases, the J end lost 7 bases, and 23 bases lay between the germline ends. In nucleotides, the CDR3 is TGCAGCGCTGGAGCCGCCGGGGCCTCGGGGGAGCAGTACTTC. Its translation is CSAGAAGASGEQYF.

In its sample, this clonotype was seen a few times. This chain connects TRBV28 to TRBJ2-7, with TRBD2 identical over 7 bases. The CDR3 consists of 15 residues. Germline lookup yields CDR1 MDHEN and CDR2 SYDVKM. After removal of 0 bases from V and 1 base from J, the junction contained 3 bases not matched to a gene. The CDR3 sequence is CASSLWTGGSYEQYF. The CDR3 DNA reads as TGTGCCAGCAGTTTATGGACGGGAGGATCCTACGAGCAGTACTTC. Full variable domain (missing parts from reference TRBV28 and TRBJ2-7): DVKVTQSSRYLVKRTGEKVFLECVQDMDHENMFWYRQDPGLGLRLIYFSYDVKMKEKGDIPEGYSVSREKKERFSLILESASTNQTSMYLCASSLWTGGSYEQYFGPGTRLTVT.

This clonotype was detected a few times. The gene calls are TRBV5-1 and TRBJ2-3; TRBD2 might be the D (5 bases). The germline V and J ends were trimmed by 5 bases and 3 bases, with 10 bases remaining between them. Germline CDR1 SGHRS, CDR2 YFSETQ. CDR3 length: 13 amino acids. CDR3: CASRLSGTDTQYF. The CDR3 coding sequence is TGCGCCAGCAGACTGAGCGGAACAGATACGCAGTATTTT.

This chain connects TRBV7-8 to TRBJ1-1; the D is unclear. This CDR3 is 15 amino acids long. V was pared by 3 bases and J by 1 base, with 12 bases between. Germline V gives CDR1 SGHVS, CDR2 FQNEAQ. The CDR3 protein is CASSFAPGRNTEAFF. The CDR3 coding sequence is TGTGCCAGCAGCTTTGCCCCCGGGAGGAACACTGAAGCTTTCTTT.

V is TRBV10-3 and J is TRBJ2-7, with D possibly TRBD1 on 5 matching bases. Between the trimmed V and J ends, which lost 8 bases and 0 bases, there was a span of 17 bases. CDR3 length equals 15 residues. Germline lookup yields CDR1 ENHRY and CDR2 SYGVKD. CDR3 in amino acids: CAIRTPESSSYEQYF. DNA for the CDR3: TGTGCCATCCGGACACCGGAGTCGAGCTCCTACGAGCAGTACTTC.

CDR3 nucleotide sequence: TGTGCCAGCAGTTACTCTCCACGGGGGCCCTACGAGCAGTACTTC. Translating gives CASSYSPRGPYEQYF. This sequence joins TRBV6-5 and TRBJ2-7; D is tentatively TRBD1 or TRBD2 (6 bases each). The CDR3 length is 15 residues. Germline V gives CDR1 MNHEY, CDR2 SVGAGI. V was clipped by 0 bases and J by 2 bases, with 11 bases between them.

Many counts were recorded for this clonotype. The chain combines TRBV10-3 with TRBJ2-5; TRBD1 matches at 7 bases. Unmatched junction bases numbered 5, after V lost 7 bases and J lost 3 bases. From germline, CDR1 is ENHRY and CDR2 SYGVKD. The CDR3 runs to 13 residues. The DNA of the CDR3 is TGTGCCATCAACGGACAGGCGGAAGAGACCCAGTACTTC. This sequence encodes CAINGQAEETQYF.

A few counts support this clonotype. CDR3 sequence: CASKEQGAYNSPLHF. The CDR3 nucleotides read TGTGCCAGCAAAGAACAGGGGGCATATAATTCACCCCTCCACTTT. The chain employs TRBV25-1 and TRBJ1-6; 9 nucleotides align to TRBD1. The CDR3 loop spans 15 amino acids. J gave up 4 bases and V 7 bases, and 5 bases lay outside the gene matches. Germline values: CDR1 MGHDK, CDR2 SYGVNS. Full variable domain (missing parts from reference TRBV25-1 and TRBJ1-6): EADIYQTPRYLVIGTGKKITLECSQTMGHDKMYWYQQDPGMELHLIHYSYGVNSTEKGDLSSESTVSRIRTEHFPLTLESARPSHTSQYLCASKEQGAYNSPLHFGNGTRLTVT.

The gene calls are TRBV5-1 and TRBJ1-1; D call uncertain. The CDR3 spans 13 residues. Trimming pared 1 base from V and 3 bases from J, leaving 7 bases between. The germline V gene has CDR1 SGHRS and CDR2 YFSETQ. The chain's CDR3 is CASSLQSYTEAFF. CDR3 bases: TGCGCCAGCAGCTTGCAGAGTTACACTGAAGCTTTCTTT.

The chain combines TRBV12-3 or TRBV12-4 with TRBJ1-2; TRBD1 might be the D (5 bases). Trimming took off 7 bases at V and 1 base at J, with 10 bases between the two ends. The CDR3 covers 13 residues. In DNA form, the CDR3 reads TGTGCCAGCACTCCGGGGCTTAACTATGGCTACACCTTC. Encoded protein: CASTPGLNYGYTF.

J is TRBJ2-7 and V is TRBV5-1; 7 bases are a match to TRBD1. The junction had 4 bases not matched to a gene; V was cut back by 4 bases and J by 0 bases. Germline V gives CDR1 SGHRS, CDR2 YFSETQ. This CDR3 has 14 residues. As DNA, the CDR3 is TGCGCCAGCAGCCCACAGGGGATCTCCTACGAGCAGTACTTC. Translation gives CASSPQGISYEQYF.

V gene TRBV12-3 or TRBV12-4 combines with J gene TRBJ2-5, with TRBD1 matching 7 bases. Trimming at V came to 0 bases and at J to 4 bases, leaving 8 bases not matched to a gene. The CDR3 spans 16 residues. CDR3 DNA sequence: TGTGCCAGCAGTTTAGCGTTGACAGGGTCGGTAGAGACCCAGTACTTC. It codes for CASSLALTGSVETQYF.

V is TRBV21-1 and J is TRBJ2-5; TRBD1, the table's D call, lacks a check against the DNA. TRBV21-1 is deemed a pseudogene. This CDR3 spans 15 amino acids. The CDR3 DNA reads TGTGCCAGCAGCAGTCGGACGCCCCACCAAGAGACCCAGTACTTC. This encodes CASSSRTPHQETQYF.

The CDR3 sequence is CASSLRLSGANTGELFF. The CDR3 DNA sequence: TGTGCCAGCAGCTTACGGTTGAGCGGGGCGAACACCGGGGAGCTGTTTTTT. The rearrangement links TRBV7-8 to TRBJ2-2, with 7 positions matching TRBD2. Looked up from germline, CDR1 is SGHVS and CDR2 is FQNEAQ. This CDR3 comprises 17 residues. Germline trimming cut 2 bases from V and 0 bases from J; bases unmatched to any gene: 6.

This clonotype was seen more than once but under ten times. The chain carries TRBV7-2 and TRBJ1-2, with no clear D. V was cut by 5 bases and J by 7 bases, with 14 bases left in between. This CDR3 is 13 amino acids long. The germline V gene encodes CDR1 SGHTA and CDR2 FQGNSA. The CDR3 DNA reads TGTGCCAGCAGCACCACCTTTTGGGGTGGCTACACCTTC. It is translated as CASSTTFWGGYTF.

This clonotype was recorded a few times. The V and J genes are TRBV21-1 and TRBJ1-2. TRBV21-1 is a pseudogene segment. This CDR3 is built from 14 residues. The CDR3 protein is CASSERAGLYGYTF. CDR3 nucleotides: TGTGCCAGCAGCGAAAGGGCAGGACTCTATGGCTACACCTTC.

The chain couples TRBV6-2 or TRBV6-3 to TRBJ2-1, with 15 bases matching TRBD2. Germline assignment: CDR1 MNHEY and CDR2 SVGEGT. V shed 10 bases, J shed 2 bases, and the junction held 24 bases outside the gene matches. The length of the CDR3 is 22 residues. In DNA form, the CDR3 reads TGTGCCACAACGGACAGTCGAACCGGGACTAGCGGGAGGAAAACTACCTACAATGAGCAGTTCTTC. This codes for CATTDSRTGTSGRKTTYNEQFF.

V gene TRBV20-1 combines with J gene TRBJ2-1; D possibly corresponds to TRBD2 (6 bases). V lost 2 bases and J lost 9, with 23 bases in between. The CDR3 loop spans 16 amino acids. Germline CDR1 and CDR2: DFQATT and SNEGSKA (reference sequence). CDR3 region: CSARKPNYGGSSEQFF. The DNA of the CDR3 is TGCAGTGCTAGAAAACCGAACTACGGAGGGTCTAGTGAGCAGTTCTTC.

For the CDR3, the DNA is TGTGCCAGCAGCATTACCTCCGTGGCTAGCGGGTTTTACAATGAGCAGTTCTTC. This translates into CASSITSVASGFYNEQFF. This sequence joins TRBV7-8 and TRBJ2-1; 8 bases fit TRBD2. CDR1 and CDR2 (germline): SGHVS, FQNEAQ. The V and J ends lost 5 bases and 4 bases, in that order; junction bases with no gene match: 16. The CDR3 is made up of 18 amino acids.

This clonotype was seen more than once but under ten times. The chain joins TRBV4-3 to TRBJ2-1; TRBD1 matches at 9 bases. Trimming cost V 4 bases and J 4 bases; bases outside gene matches: 8. The CDR3 sequence is 16 residues long. Germline assignment: CDR1 LGHNA and CDR2 YSLEER. The CDR3 sequence is CASSRAWDRDYNEQFF. As DNA, the CDR3 is TGCGCCAGCAGCCGGGCTTGGGACAGGGATTACAATGAGCAGTTCTTC.

This clonotype was seen once. This may stem from a read error, because a much larger clone lies one nucleotide away. The chain links TRBV27 to TRBJ1-6; no clear D gene. From germline, CDR1 is MNHEY and CDR2 SMNVEV (reference sequence). CDR3 length: 14 residues. This chain's CDR3 is CASSHRRGDSPLYF. The CDR3 nucleotides are TGTGCCAGCAGCCACCGCCGTGGGGATTCACCCCTCTACTTT.